This TCR beta chain appears in the sequencing data of a study of molecular identifiers for immune sequencing clone quantification. Sequencing libraries of naive CD8 cells derived from approximately 20,000 to 980,000 sorted cells with 10%, 30% or 50% RNA. This CDR3 is 14 amino acids long. The germline gives CDR1 MGHRA, CDR2 YSYEKL. MiXCR, applied by TCRdb to the PCR reads, yields one record per CDR3 protein. The profile covers about 630,000 distinct CDR3 sequences, with roughly 25% appearing a single time and about 0.73% taken by the ten largest. Study-wide results and limits: Naive cells had under 1% of molecules in clones above 20 RNA copies, effectors over 98%.

Details on this clonotype: The antigen is not known. A much bigger clone sits one base away, suggesting this may be a read error.

V and J are TRBV4-1 and TRBJ1-1, with a possible D match to TRBD1 (5 bases). The clonotype comes from a human donor in good health. Some libraries in this study had Jurkat cell RNA spiked in. What was sequenced was naive CD8+ T cells from blood, with Jurkat cell RNA spiked in. Sample subset: FACS-sorted CD8+CD4-CCR7+CD45RA+ naive T cells. CDR3 sequence (DNA): TGCGCCAGCAGCCCCGTTGCAGGGAACACTGTAGCTTTCTTT. Translated, it gives CASSPVAGNTVAFF.